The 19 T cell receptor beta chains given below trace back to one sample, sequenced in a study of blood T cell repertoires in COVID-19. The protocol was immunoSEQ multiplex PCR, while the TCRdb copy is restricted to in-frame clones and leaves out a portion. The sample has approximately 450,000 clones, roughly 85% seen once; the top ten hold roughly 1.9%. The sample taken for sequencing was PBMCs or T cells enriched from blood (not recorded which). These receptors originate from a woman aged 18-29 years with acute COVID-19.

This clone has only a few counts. CDR3 DNA sequence: TGTGCCAGCAGCTCAGCGGCCATTCAGTACTTC. It encodes CASSSAAIQYF. The chain employs TRBV11-2 and TRBJ2-4; weak D call: TRBD2 (5 bases). The germline V gene encodes CDR1 SGHAT and CDR2 FQNNGV. The CDR3 extends over 11 amino acids. Trimming shortened V by 4 bases and J by 9 bases, and 7 bases separated the two germline ends.

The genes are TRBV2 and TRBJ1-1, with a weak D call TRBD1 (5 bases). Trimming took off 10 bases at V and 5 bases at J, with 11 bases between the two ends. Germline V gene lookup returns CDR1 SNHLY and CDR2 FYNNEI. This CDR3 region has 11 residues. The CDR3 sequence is CATGDETEAFF. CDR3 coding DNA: TGTGCCACGGGGGATGAGACTGAAGCTTTCTTT.

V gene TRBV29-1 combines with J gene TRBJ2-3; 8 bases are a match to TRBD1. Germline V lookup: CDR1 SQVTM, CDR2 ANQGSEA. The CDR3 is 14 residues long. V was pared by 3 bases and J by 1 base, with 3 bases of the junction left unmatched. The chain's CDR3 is CSVEPGQGTDTQYF. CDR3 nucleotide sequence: TGCAGCGTTGAGCCGGGACAGGGCACAGATACGCAGTATTTT.

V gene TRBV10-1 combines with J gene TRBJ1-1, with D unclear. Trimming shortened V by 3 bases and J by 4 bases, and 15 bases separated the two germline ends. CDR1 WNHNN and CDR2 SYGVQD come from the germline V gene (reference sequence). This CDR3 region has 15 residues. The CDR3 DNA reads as TGCGCCAGCAGTGAACGCCGAAACAGTGGCACTGAAGCTTTCTTT. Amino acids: CASSERRNSGTEAFF.

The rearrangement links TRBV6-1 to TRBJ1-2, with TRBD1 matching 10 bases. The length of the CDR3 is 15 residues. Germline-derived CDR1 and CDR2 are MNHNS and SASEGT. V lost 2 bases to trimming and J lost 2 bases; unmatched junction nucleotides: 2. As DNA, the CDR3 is TGTGCCAGCAGTGAATGGGACAGGGGAAACTATGGCTACACCTTC. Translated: CASSEWDRGNYGYTF.

CDR3 residues: CASSLRTGGSQPQHF. DNA for the CDR3: TGTGCCAGCAGTTTACGGACAGGGGGCAGTCAGCCCCAGCATTTT. The chain has TRBV27 and TRBJ1-5; 11 bases are shared with TRBD1. The germline V gene encodes CDR1 MNHEY and CDR2 SMNVEV (reference sequence). The length of the CDR3 is 15 residues. The V segment lost 2 bases and the J segment 6 bases; nucleotides outside the gene matches: 3.

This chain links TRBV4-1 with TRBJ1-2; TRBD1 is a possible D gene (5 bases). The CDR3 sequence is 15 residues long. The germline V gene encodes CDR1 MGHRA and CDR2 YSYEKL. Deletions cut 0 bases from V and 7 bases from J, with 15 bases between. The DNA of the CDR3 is TGCGCCAGCAGCCAAGATAAGGGGCCAATGGGTGGCTACACCTTC. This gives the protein CASSQDKGPMGGYTF.

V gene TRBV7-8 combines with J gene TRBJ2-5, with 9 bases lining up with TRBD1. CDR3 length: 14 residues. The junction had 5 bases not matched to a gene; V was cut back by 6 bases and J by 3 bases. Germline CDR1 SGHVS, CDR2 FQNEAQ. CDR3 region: CASSRDRDKETQYF. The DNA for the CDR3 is TGTGCCAGCAGTCGGGACAGGGATAAAGAGACCCAGTACTTC.

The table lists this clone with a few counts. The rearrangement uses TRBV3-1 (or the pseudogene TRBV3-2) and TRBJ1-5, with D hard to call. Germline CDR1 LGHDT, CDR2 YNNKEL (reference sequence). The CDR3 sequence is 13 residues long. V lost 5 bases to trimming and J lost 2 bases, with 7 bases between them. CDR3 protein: CASSSSGNQPQHF. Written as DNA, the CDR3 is TGTGCCAGCAGCTCGAGTGGCAATCAGCCCCAGCATTTT.

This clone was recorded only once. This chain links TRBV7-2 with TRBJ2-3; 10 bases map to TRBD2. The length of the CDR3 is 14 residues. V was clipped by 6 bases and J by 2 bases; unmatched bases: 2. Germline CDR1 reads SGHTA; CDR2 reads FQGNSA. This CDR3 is CASRLAGSTDTQYF. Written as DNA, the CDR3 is TGTGCCAGCAGACTAGCGGGGTCCACAGATACGCAGTATTTT.

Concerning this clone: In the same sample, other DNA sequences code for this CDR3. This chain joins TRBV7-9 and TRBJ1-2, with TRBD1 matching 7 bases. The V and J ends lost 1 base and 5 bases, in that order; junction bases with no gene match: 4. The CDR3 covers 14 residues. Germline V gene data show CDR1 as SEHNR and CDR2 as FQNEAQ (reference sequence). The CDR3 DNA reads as TGTGCCAGCAGCTTAGGGGGACAGAAGTATGGCTACACCTTC. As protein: CASSLGGQKYGYTF.

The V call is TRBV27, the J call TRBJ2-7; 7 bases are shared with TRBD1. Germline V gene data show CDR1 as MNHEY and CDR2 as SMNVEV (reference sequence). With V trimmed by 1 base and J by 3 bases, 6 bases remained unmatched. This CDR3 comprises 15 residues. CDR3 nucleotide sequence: TGTGCCAGCAGTTTATATACAGGGGAGAACTACGAGCAGTACTTC. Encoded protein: CASSLYTGENYEQYF.

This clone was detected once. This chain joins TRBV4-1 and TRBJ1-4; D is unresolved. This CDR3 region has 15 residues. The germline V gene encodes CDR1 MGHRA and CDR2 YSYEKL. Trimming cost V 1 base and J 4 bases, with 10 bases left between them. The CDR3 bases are TGCGCCAGCAGCCAAGTGAGTGGTCATAATGAAAAACTGTTTTTT. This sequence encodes CASSQVSGHNEKLFF.

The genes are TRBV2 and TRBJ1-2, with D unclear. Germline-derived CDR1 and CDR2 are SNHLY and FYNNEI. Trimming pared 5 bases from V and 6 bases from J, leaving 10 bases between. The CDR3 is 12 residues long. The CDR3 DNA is TGTGCCAGCAGTCAAGACACCGATGGCTACACCTTC. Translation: CASSQDTDGYTF.

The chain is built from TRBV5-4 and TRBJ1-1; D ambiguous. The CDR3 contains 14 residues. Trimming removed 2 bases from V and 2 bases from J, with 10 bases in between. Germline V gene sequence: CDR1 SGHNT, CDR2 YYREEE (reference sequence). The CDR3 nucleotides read TGTGCCAGCAGCTTAGTCCGGGGAAACACTGAAGCTTTCTTT. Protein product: CASSLVRGNTEAFF.

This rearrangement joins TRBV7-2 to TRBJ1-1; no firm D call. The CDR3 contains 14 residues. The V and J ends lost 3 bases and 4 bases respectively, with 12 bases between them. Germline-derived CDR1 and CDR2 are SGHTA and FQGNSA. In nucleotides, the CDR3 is TGTGCCAGCAGCTTTCCGTCGTTCGGCACTGAAGCTTTCTTT. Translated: CASSFPSFGTEAFF.

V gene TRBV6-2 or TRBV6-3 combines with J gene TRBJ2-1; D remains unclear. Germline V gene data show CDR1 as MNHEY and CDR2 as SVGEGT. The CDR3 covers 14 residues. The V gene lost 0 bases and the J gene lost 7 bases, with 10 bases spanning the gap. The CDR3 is CASSYSITVNEQFF. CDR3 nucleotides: TGTGCCAGCAGTTACTCAATTACAGTGAATGAGCAGTTCTTC.

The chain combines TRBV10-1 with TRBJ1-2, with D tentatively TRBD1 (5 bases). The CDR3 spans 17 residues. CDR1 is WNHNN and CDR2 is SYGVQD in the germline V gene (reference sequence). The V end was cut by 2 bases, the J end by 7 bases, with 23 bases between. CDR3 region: CASSETREAGSVCGYTF. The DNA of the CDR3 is TGCGCCAGCAGTGAGACCAGGGAGGCAGGTAGTGTCTGTGGCTACACCTTC.

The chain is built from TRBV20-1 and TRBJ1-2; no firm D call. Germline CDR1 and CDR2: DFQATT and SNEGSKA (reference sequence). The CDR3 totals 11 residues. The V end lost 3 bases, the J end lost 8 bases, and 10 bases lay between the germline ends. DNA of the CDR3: TGCAGTGCTAGTGACGGGAAAGGCTACACCTTC. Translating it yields CSASDGKGYTF.